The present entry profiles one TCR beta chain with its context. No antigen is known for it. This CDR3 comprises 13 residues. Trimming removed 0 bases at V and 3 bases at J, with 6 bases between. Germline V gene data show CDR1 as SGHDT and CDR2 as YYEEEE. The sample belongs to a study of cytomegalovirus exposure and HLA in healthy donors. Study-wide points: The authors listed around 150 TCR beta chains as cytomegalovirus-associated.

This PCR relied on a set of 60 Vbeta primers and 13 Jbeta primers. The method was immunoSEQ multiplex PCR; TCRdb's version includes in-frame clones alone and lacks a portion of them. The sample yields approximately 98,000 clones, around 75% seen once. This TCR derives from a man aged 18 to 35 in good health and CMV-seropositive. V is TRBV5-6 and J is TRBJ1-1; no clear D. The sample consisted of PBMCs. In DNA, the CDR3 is TGTGCCAGCAGCTTGGGCGTGGACACTGAAGCTTTCTTT. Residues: CASSLGVDTEAFF.